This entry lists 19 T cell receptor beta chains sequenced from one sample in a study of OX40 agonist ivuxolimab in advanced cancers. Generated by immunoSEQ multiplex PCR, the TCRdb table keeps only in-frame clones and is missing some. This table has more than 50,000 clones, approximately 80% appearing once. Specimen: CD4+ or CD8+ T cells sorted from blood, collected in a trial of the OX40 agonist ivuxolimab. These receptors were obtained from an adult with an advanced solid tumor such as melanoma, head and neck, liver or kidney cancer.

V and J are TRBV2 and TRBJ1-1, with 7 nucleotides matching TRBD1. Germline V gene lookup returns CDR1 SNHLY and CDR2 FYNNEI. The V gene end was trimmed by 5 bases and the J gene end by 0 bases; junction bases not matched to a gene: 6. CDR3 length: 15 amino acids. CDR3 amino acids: CASSLGGQVNTEAFF. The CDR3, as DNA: TGTGCCAGCAGTTTGGGAGGACAGGTGAACACTGAAGCTTTCTTT.

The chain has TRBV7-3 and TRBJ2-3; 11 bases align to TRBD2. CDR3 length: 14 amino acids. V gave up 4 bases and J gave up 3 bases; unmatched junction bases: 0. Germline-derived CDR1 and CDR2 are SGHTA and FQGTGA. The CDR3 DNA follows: TGTGCCAGCAGCTCTAGCGGGGGGACAGATACGCAGTATTTT. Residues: CASSSSGGTDTQYF.

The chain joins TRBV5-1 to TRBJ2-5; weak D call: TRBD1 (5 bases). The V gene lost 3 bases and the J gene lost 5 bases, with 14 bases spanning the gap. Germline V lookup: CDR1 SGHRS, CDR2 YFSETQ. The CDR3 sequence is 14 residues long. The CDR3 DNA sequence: TGCGCCAGCAGCTCCAGGCAGGGCCGCGAGACCCAGTACTTC. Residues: CASSSRQGRETQYF.

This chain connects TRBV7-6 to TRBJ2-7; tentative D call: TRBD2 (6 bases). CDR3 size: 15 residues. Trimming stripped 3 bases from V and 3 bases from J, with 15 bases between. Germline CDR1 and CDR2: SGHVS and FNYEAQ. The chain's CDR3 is CASSLLALASYEQYF. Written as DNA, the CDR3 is TGTGCCAGCAGCTTGCTAGCGCTAGCGAGCTACGAGCAGTACTTC. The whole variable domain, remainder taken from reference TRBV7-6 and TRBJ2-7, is GAGVSQSPRYKVTKRGQDVALRCDPISGHVSLYWYRQALGQGPEFLTYFNYEAQQDKSGLPNDRFSAERPEGSISTLTIQRTEQRDSAMYRCASSLLALASYEQYFGPGTRLTVT.

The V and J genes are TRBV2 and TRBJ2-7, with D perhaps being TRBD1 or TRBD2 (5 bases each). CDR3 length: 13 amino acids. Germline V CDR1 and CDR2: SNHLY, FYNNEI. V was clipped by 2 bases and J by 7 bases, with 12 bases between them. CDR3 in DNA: TGTGCCAGCAGTGAACGCCAGGGCGGGGAGCAGTACTTC. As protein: CASSERQGGEQYF.

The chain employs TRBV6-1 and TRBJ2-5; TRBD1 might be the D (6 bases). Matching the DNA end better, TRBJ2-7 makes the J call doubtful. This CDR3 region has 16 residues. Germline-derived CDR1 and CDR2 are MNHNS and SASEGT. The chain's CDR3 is CASSERQGLSSYEQYF. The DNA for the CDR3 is TGTGCCAGCAGTGAACGCCAGGGGCTGAGCTCCTACGAGCAGTACTTC.

Here the CDR3 reads CAGGGGVGDTQYF. CDR3 nucleotides: TGTGCCGGAGGGGGGGGAGTCGGAGATACGCAGTATTTT. This chain links TRBV10-3 with TRBJ2-3; D is perhaps TRBD2 (7 bases). This CDR3 region has 13 residues. V dropped 11 bases and J dropped 5 bases, with 17 bases sitting between them. Germline V gives CDR1 ENHRY, CDR2 SYGVKD.

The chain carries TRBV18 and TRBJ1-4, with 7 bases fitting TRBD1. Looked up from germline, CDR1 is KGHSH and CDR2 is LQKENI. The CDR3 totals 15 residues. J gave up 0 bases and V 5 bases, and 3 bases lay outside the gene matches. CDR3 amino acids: CASSDTGATNEKLFF. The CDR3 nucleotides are TGTGCCAGCTCAGATACAGGGGCAACTAATGAAAAACTGTTTTTT.

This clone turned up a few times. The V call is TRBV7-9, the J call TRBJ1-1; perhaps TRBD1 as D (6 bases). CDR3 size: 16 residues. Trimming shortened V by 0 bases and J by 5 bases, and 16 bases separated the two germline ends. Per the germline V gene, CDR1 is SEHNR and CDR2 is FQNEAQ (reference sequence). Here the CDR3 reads CASSLARGGARTEAFF. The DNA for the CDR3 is TGTGCCAGCAGCTTAGCCCGCGGGGGGGCACGGACTGAAGCTTTCTTT. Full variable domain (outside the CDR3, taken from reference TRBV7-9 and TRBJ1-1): DTGVSQNPRHKITKRGQNVTFRCDPISEHNRLYWYRQTLGQGPEFLTYFQNEAQLEKSRLLSDRFSAERPKGSFSTLEIQRTEQGDSAMYLCASSLARGGARTEAFFGQGTRLTVV.

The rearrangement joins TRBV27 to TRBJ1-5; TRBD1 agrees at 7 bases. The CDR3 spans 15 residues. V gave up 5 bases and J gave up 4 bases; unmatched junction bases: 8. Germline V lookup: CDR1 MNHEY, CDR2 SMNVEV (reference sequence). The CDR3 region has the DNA TGTGCCAGCAGTCCCCCTGGCAGGGGGAATCAGCCCCAGCATTTT. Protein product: CASSPPGRGNQPQHF.

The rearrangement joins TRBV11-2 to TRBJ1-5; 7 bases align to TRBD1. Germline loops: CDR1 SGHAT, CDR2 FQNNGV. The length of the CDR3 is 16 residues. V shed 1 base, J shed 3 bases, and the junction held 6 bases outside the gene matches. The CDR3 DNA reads TGTGCCAGCAGCTTAGGCGGAGGGGGCCCCAATCAGCCCCAGCATTTT. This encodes CASSLGGGGPNQPQHF.

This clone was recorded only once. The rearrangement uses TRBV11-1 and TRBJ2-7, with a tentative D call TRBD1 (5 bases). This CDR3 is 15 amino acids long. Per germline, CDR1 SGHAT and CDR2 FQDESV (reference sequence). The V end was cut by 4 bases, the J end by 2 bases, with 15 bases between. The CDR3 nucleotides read TGTGCCAGCAGCTCCCGCGATTTAGGGGCCTACGAGCAGTACTTC. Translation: CASSSRDLGAYEQYF.

The CDR3 loop is CASSFSVGANVLTF. CDR3 DNA sequence: TGTGCCAGTAGTTTTTCGGTTGGGGCCAACGTCCTGACTTTC. This chain uses TRBV19 with TRBJ2-6, with D uncertain. The CDR3 is 14 residues long. The V gene lost 5 bases and the J gene lost 3 bases, with 8 bases spanning the gap. Germline V gene data show CDR1 as LNHDA and CDR2 as SQIVND (reference sequence).

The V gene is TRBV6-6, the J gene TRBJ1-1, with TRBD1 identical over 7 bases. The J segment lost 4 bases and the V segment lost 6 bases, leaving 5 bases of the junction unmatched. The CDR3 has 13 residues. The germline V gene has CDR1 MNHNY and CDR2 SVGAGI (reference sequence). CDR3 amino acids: CASRDRAGTEAFF. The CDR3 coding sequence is TGTGCCAGCAGAGACAGGGCGGGCACTGAAGCTTTCTTT.

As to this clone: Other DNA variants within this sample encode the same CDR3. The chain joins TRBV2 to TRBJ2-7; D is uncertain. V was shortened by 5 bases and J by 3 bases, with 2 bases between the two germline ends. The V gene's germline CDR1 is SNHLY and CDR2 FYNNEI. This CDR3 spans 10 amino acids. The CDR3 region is CASSNYEQYF. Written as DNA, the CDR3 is TGTGCCAGCAGTAACTACGAGCAGTACTTC.

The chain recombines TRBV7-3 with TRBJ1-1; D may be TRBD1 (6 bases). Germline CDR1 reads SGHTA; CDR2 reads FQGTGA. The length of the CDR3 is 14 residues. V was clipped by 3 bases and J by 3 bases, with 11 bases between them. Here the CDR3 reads CASSFGGLDTEAFF. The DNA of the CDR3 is TGTGCCAGCAGCTTTGGGGGCTTGGACACTGAAGCTTTCTTT. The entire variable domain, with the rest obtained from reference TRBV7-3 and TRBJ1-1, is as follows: GAGVSQTPSNKVTEKGKYVELRCDPISGHTALYWYRQSLGQGPEFLIYFQGTGAADDSGLPNDRFFAVRPEGSVSTLKIQRTERGDSAVYLCASSFGGLDTEAFFGQGTRLTVV.

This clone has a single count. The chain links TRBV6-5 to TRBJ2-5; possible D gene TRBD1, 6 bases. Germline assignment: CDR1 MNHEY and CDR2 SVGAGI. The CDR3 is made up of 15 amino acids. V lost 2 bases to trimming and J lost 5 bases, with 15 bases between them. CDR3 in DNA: TGTGCCAGCAGTTACGGGCAGGGGCGGCGGGAGACCCAGTACTTC. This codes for CASSYGQGRRETQYF.

CDR3 loop: CASSHKQGLANEKLFF. CDR3 in DNA: TGTGCCAGCAGCCACAAACAGGGCCTGGCTAATGAAAAACTGTTTTTT. The chain is built from TRBV11-3 and TRBJ1-4; possible D gene TRBD1, 6 bases. CDR1 and CDR2 from the germline V gene are SGHNT and YENEEA. Deletions cut 5 bases from V and 3 bases from J, with 16 bases between. The CDR3 runs to 16 residues.

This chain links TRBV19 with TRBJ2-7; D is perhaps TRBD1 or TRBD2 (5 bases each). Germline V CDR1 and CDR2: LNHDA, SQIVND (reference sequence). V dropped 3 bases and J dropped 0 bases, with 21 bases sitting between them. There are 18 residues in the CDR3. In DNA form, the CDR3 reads TGTGCCAGTAGTATTGTGCCCCCTGGGGACGGCTACTCCTACGAGCAGTACTTC. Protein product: CASSIVPPGDGYSYEQYF.